This T cell receptor (beta chain) was observed in a study of early T cells in non-severe SARS-CoV-2 infection. Overall study results and limits: Reliance on VDJdb matching favored anti-spike CD8 responses; private and CD4 specificities were missed.

The sample holds many counts of this clonotype. The target antigen is unknown. This CDR3 is 12 amino acids long. Trimming cost V 4 bases and J 12 bases, with 13 bases left between them. Looked up from germline, CDR1 is LGHDT and CDR2 is YNNKEL (reference sequence). Individual cDNA molecules carried attached unique molecular identifiers. A single record per CDR3 protein comes from TCRdb applying MiXCR to the 5' RACE reads. The table lists under 30,000 distinct CDR3 sequences, around 4% of them singletons. This clonotype originated in an adult who was a healthcare worker with PCR-confirmed SARS-CoV-2 infection or an uninfected control (not recorded which). The sample consisted of whole blood. The rearrangement joins TRBV3-1 to TRBJ2-1; TRBD1 might be the D (6 bases). CDR3 nucleotide sequence: TGTGCCAGCAGCCGTATGGGACACAGGCAGTTCTTC. It translates to CASSRMGHRQFF.